The next 24 T cell receptor beta chains were all read from a single sample in a study of CD8 T cells in Susac syndrome. After extraction with the RNeasy kit, roughly 0.5 to 1 ug of the RNA was reverse transcribed using random hexamers. TCRdb recomputed calls from the immunoSEQ multiplex PCR reads with MiXCR, one row per CDR3 protein. The repertoire holds roughly 120,000 distinct CDR3 sequences, 93% seen once, with 0.093% in the top ten. Sequenced input: CD4+ T cells from PBMCs. The source is a human donor with multiple sclerosis.

The chain joins TRBV25-1 to TRBJ1-4; TRBD1 might be the D (6 bases). This CDR3 contains 15 residues. The V end lost 4 bases, the J end lost 2 bases, and 11 bases lay between the germline ends. The germline gives CDR1 MGHDK, CDR2 SYGVNS. In DNA form, the CDR3 reads TGTGCCAGCAGTGGGAGGGGGTCGACTAATGAAAAACTGTTTTTT. Translated, it gives CASSGRGSTNEKLFF.

This clonotype was observed once. The rearrangement joins TRBV6-1 to TRBJ1-5; 8 nucleotides align to TRBD1. The CDR3 loop spans 15 amino acids. With 1 base clipped from V and 6 bases from J, the junction kept 5 bases outside the gene matches. Germline-derived CDR1 and CDR2 are MNHNS and SASEGT. The CDR3 protein is CASSEGTGLTQPQHF. CDR3 in DNA: TGTGCCAGCAGTGAAGGGACAGGGTTAACTCAGCCCCAGCATTTT.

The chain couples TRBV7-8 to TRBJ2-7, with a possible D match to TRBD1 (6 bases). The CDR3 spans 16 residues. Per the germline V gene, CDR1 is SGHVS and CDR2 is FQNEAQ. V lost 0 bases and J 0 bases, leaving 12 bases between the germline ends. CDR3 DNA sequence: TGTGCCAGCAGCTTAGCGTTGGGGGACAACTCCTACGAGCAGTACTTC. As protein: CASSLALGDNSYEQYF.

This rearrangement joins TRBV19 to TRBJ1-1; D is unclear. The germline CDR1 and CDR2 sequences are LNHDA and SQIVND (reference sequence). The CDR3 sequence is 15 residues long. The V and J ends lost 6 bases and 0 bases respectively, with 14 bases between them. The CDR3 DNA follows: TGTGCCAGTAGAGTCAGTCGCACCATGAACACTGAAGCTTTCTTT. This gives the protein CASRVSRTMNTEAFF.

This sequence joins TRBV20-1 and TRBJ1-6; D perhaps matches TRBD1 (6 bases). V was clipped by 4 bases and J by 6 bases, with 10 bases between them. The CDR3 length is 13 residues. CDR1 is DFQATT, CDR2 SNEGSKA, per germline (reference sequence). For the CDR3, the DNA is TGCAGTGCTAAGGTCAGGGGTAATTCACCCCTCCACTTT. Its translation is CSAKVRGNSPLHF.

V gene TRBV19 combines with J gene TRBJ2-5, with D maybe TRBD1 (5 bases). The CDR3 length is 13 residues. CDR1 and CDR2 from the germline V gene are LNHDA and SQIVND (reference sequence). V dropped 5 bases and J dropped 2 bases, with 9 bases sitting between them. CDR3 protein: CASSRQRQETQYF. In DNA, the CDR3 is TGTGCCAGTAGTCGACAGAGACAAGAGACCCAGTACTTC.

The chain combines TRBV12-3 or TRBV12-4 with TRBJ2-5; D call uncertain. V shed 1 base and J shed 2 bases, with 17 bases lying between them. There are 17 residues in the CDR3. The CDR3 bases are TGTGCCAGCAGTTTAGGCATGGCAGCAGAAGAACAAGAGACCCAGTACTTC. Its translation is CASSLGMAAEEQETQYF.

J is TRBJ1-2 and V is TRBV6-1; D is unresolved. The germline V and J ends were trimmed by 6 bases and 8 bases, with 13 bases remaining between them. This CDR3 has 12 amino acids. The germline V gene has CDR1 MNHNS and CDR2 SASEGT. This chain's CDR3 is CASSGTFFGYTF. The CDR3 nucleotides are TGTGCCAGCAGCGGAACCTTCTTCGGCTACACCTTC.

This rearrangement joins TRBV6-6 to TRBJ2-1; D might be TRBD2 (6 bases). The CDR3 length is 16 residues. V dropped 5 bases and J dropped 4 bases, with 18 bases sitting between them. The germline gives CDR1 MNHNY, CDR2 SVGAGI (reference sequence). The CDR3 DNA reads as TGTGCCAGCAGTCCCTCCGGGACTCCGGCGTACAATGAGCAGTTCTTC. Amino acids: CASSPSGTPAYNEQFF.

This chain joins TRBV29-1 and TRBJ2-7; D gene unclear. The V gene's germline CDR1 is SQVTM and CDR2 ANQGSEA. The CDR3 is 14 residues long. V was clipped by 5 bases and J by 2 bases, with 16 bases between them. The CDR3 nucleotides are TGCAGCGTTAGGGATCTAAGGAACCCCTACGAGCAGTACTTC. It specifies CSVRDLRNPYEQYF.

This chain joins TRBV4-3 and TRBJ2-6; D may be TRBD2 (6 bases). The length of the CDR3 is 19 residues. Germline V gives CDR1 LGHNA, CDR2 YSLEER. The germline V and J ends were trimmed by 0 bases and 0 bases, with 15 bases remaining between them. The DNA of the CDR3 is TGCGCCAGCAGCCAAGATTGGAGGGATAGTTACTCTGGGGCCAACGTCCTGACTTTC. It specifies CASSQDWRDSYSGANVLTF.

The chain links TRBV29-1 to TRBJ2-5; perhaps D is TRBD1 or TRBD2 (5 bases each). V lost 6 bases and J 4 bases, leaving 15 bases between the germline ends. CDR1 SQVTM and CDR2 ANQGSEA come from the germline V gene. The CDR3 has 13 amino acids. CDR3 protein: CSVHPEGTETQYF. The CDR3 DNA sequence: TGCAGCGTCCACCCGGAAGGGACAGAGACCCAGTACTTC. Full variable domain (rest looked up from reference TRBV29-1 and TRBJ2-5): SAVISQKPSRDICQRGTSLTIQCQVDSQVTMMFWYRQQPGQSLTLIATANQGSEATYESGFVIDKFPISRPNLTFSTLTVSNMSPEDSSIYLCSVHPEGTETQYFGPGTRLLVL.

The chain employs TRBV12-3 or TRBV12-4 and TRBJ2-1; D gene unclear. The ends were cut back, 2 bases at V and 7 bases at J, with 12 bases in the middle. The length of the CDR3 is 14 residues. The CDR3 is CASSLYPPPNEQFF. CDR3 DNA: TGTGCCAGCAGTTTATACCCCCCCCCTAATGAGCAGTTCTTC.

The chain joins TRBV2 to TRBJ2-3; no reliable D call. The CDR3 is made up of 13 amino acids. Trimming cost V 8 bases and J 2 bases, with 11 bases left between them. Germline lookup yields CDR1 SNHLY and CDR2 FYNNEI. CDR3 sequence reads: CASGKLNTDTQYF. The CDR3 DNA reads as TGTGCCAGCGGAAAGCTTAACACAGATACGCAGTATTTT.

The chain's CDR3 is CASSNPPGQGTDTQYF. The CDR3 nucleotides read TGTGCCAGCAGTAACCCCCCGGGACAGGGCACAGATACGCAGTATTTT. The chain combines TRBV28 with TRBJ2-3, with 8 nucleotides matching TRBD1. This CDR3 has 16 residues. Losses at the gene ends were 5 bases for V and 1 base for J; bases not matched to a gene: 8. From germline, CDR1 is MDHEN and CDR2 SYDVKM. Full variable domain (outside the CDR3, taken from reference TRBV28 and TRBJ2-3): DVKVTQSSRYLVKRTGEKVFLECVQDMDHENMFWYRQDPGLGLRLIYFSYDVKMKEKGDIPEGYSVSREKKERFSLILESASTNQTSMYLCASSNPPGQGTDTQYFGPGTRLTVL.

This chain uses TRBV30 with TRBJ2-2, with TRBD2 identical over 8 bases. CDR1 is GTSNPN and CDR2 is SVGIG in the germline V gene (reference sequence). V was clipped by 1 base and J by 2 bases; unmatched bases: 6. CDR3 size: 16 residues. The CDR3, as DNA: TGTGCCTGGAGTGCTAGCGGGTCGGAAAACACCGGGGAGCTGTTTTTT. This sequence encodes CAWSASGSENTGELFF.

V is TRBV7-9 and J is TRBJ2-7; a weak D match, TRBD1 (5 bases). Germline CDR1 reads SEHNR; CDR2 reads FQNEAQ (reference sequence). This CDR3 is 12 amino acids long. V was cut by 5 bases and J by 5 bases, with 10 bases left in between. CDR3 residues: CASSRLGDEQYF. CDR3 DNA: TGTGCCAGCAGCCGTCTAGGGGACGAGCAGTACTTC.

The genes are TRBV30 and TRBJ2-3; 10 bases align to TRBD2. CDR3 length: 15 amino acids. In germline, CDR1 is GTSNPN, CDR2 SVGIG (reference sequence). Trimming cost V 2 bases and J 5 bases; bases outside gene matches: 7. The CDR3 DNA sequence: TGTGCCTGGAGTTCCTACCCTAGCGGGGGAGATACGCAGTATTTT. Translation: CAWSSYPSGGDTQYF.

The genes are TRBV19 and TRBJ1-5, with 7 bases that match TRBD1. CDR1 and CDR2 from the germline V gene are LNHDA and SQIVND (reference sequence). This CDR3 comprises 15 residues. V was clipped by 11 bases and J by 7 bases; unmatched bases: 17. The CDR3 sequence is CASSDGTAEYQPQHF. The CDR3 DNA follows: TGTGCCTCTTCTGATGGGACAGCGGAGTACCAGCCCCAGCATTTT.

V gene TRBV5-6 combines with J gene TRBJ2-1; no reliable D call. Germline CDR1 reads SGHDT; CDR2 reads YYEEEE. CDR3 length equals 13 residues. V gave up 0 bases and J gave up 6 bases, with 7 bases separating them. CDR3 DNA: TGTGCCAGCAGCTTGGGTGGTCCCAATGAGCAGTTCTTC. This codes for CASSLGGPNEQFF.

V usage is TRBV20-1 and J usage is TRBJ1-1, with D perhaps matching TRBD1 (5 bases). V was clipped by 0 bases and J by 5 bases, with 13 bases between them. Looked up from germline, CDR1 is DFQATT and CDR2 is SNEGSKA (reference sequence). The CDR3 is made up of 14 amino acids. CDR3 protein: CSAREGHSGTEAFF. The CDR3 DNA follows: TGCAGTGCTAGAGAAGGACACTCGGGGACTGAAGCTTTCTTT.

This clonotype has only a few counts. The J gene is TRBJ2-3, the V gene TRBV6-2 or TRBV6-3, with D tentatively TRBD2 (5 bases). V gave up 4 bases and J gave up 6 bases, with 8 bases separating them. Germline loops: CDR1 MNHEY, CDR2 SVGEGT. The CDR3 has 12 residues. CDR3 residues: CASSLTGDTQYF. In nucleotides, the CDR3 is TGTGCCAGCAGTTTGACGGGGGATACGCAGTATTTT.

The genes are TRBV20-1 and TRBJ2-5; D is unresolved. CDR3 length equals 12 residues. The germline V gene has CDR1 DFQATT and CDR2 SNEGSKA (reference sequence). Trimming took off 6 bases at V and 2 bases at J, with 10 bases between the two ends. The CDR3 protein is CSANQRQETQYF. The DNA for the CDR3 is TGCAGTGCAAATCAGAGGCAAGAGACCCAGTACTTC.

The rearrangement links TRBV19 to TRBJ1-2, with D unclear. CDR3 length equals 15 residues. The germline V and J ends were trimmed by 3 bases and 7 bases, with 18 bases remaining between them. The germline CDR1 and CDR2 sequences are LNHDA and SQIVND (reference sequence). The CDR3 DNA is TGTGCCAGTAGTATCCAGAAAGCATCTATGGGTGGCTACACCTTC. It is translated as CASSIQKASMGGYTF.